This TCR beta chain was captured in a study of CD8 T cells in ankylosing spondylitis. Whole-study findings and limits: CD8+ by phenotype, disease-linked clones were relatively rare in peripheral blood. The clones that were linked to disease were reported to be significantly enriched in matched synovial fluid samples from ankylosing spondylitis patients.

Making use of molecular barcodes, quantitative 5'-RACE generated TCR beta libraries. TCRdb recomputed calls from the 5' RACE reads with MiXCR, one row per CDR3 protein. The profile shows 230,000 or so distinct CDR3 sequences, about a sixth of them singletons. After removal of 6 bases from V and 2 bases from J, the junction contained 16 bases not matched to a gene. Germline CDR1 reads DFQATT; CDR2 reads SNEGSKA (reference sequence). This CDR3 has 16 residues. In its sample, this clonotype was seen a few times. Antigen unknown. The rearrangement uses TRBV20-1 and TRBJ2-7; TRBD2 aligns across 7 bases. The specimen was blood, either unsorted or a sorted T cell fraction (not recorded which). The receptor comes from a male donor with ankylosing spondylitis or in good health (not recorded which). Here the CDR3 reads CSAPTGLGGKTYEQYF. Here the CDR3 DNA reads TGCAGTGCCCCCACCGGGTTGGGAGGGAAAACCTACGAGCAGTACTTC.